One and the same sample provided the 14 T cell receptor beta chains below, sequenced in a study of CD8 T cells in ankylosing spondylitis. Each CDR3 protein is one row after TCRdb ran MiXCR on the 5' RACE reads. Of 190,000 or so distinct CDR3 sequences in the sample, around 13% were seen once. What was sequenced was blood, either unsorted or a sorted T cell fraction (not recorded which). These receptors were taken from a male donor with ankylosing spondylitis or in good health (not recorded which).

This clonotype was seen only a few times. The chain employs TRBV19 and TRBJ1-4; tentatively, D is TRBD1 (6 bases). Trimming took off 7 bases at V and 4 bases at J, with 13 bases between the two ends. Germline CDR1 is LNHDA and CDR2 is SQIVND (reference sequence). This CDR3 has 14 amino acids. The CDR3 here is CASTEGGFNEKLFF. The CDR3 DNA follows: TGTGCCAGTACGGAAGGGGGATTTAATGAAAAACTGTTTTTT.

The chain carries TRBV27 and TRBJ2-2; 10 nucleotides agree with TRBD2. This CDR3 has 15 amino acids. Germline loops: CDR1 MNHEY, CDR2 SMNVEV (reference sequence). After removal of 3 bases from V and 5 bases from J, the junction contained 3 bases not matched to a gene. The CDR3 spells CASSFGSGGTGELFF. CDR3 in DNA: TGTGCCAGCAGTTTTGGTAGCGGGGGGACCGGGGAGCTGTTTTTT.

V and J are TRBV12-3 or TRBV12-4 and TRBJ2-1; D is ambiguous. V was clipped by 2 bases and J by 9 bases, with 17 bases between them. This CDR3 is built from 15 residues. CDR3 in DNA: TGTGCCAGCAGTTTAATTAAGGATCGGCCCGGTGAGCAGTTCTTC. Translating gives CASSLIKDRPGEQFF.

CDR3 DNA: TGTGCCAGCAGCCAAGATCTCCCGGGGCGGGGTGAGCAGTACTTC. Protein product: CASSQDLPGRGEQYF. This chain links TRBV3-1 with TRBJ2-7; the D gene is possibly TRBD2 (6 bases). The CDR3 spans 15 residues. With 0 bases removed from V and 7 bases from J, the gap between germline ends came to 16 bases. Germline values: CDR1 LGHDT, CDR2 YNNKEL (reference sequence).

CDR3 protein: CASSGGLFLTDTQYF. The CDR3 coding sequence is TGTGCCAGCAGCGGGGGTCTCTTTCTCACAGATACGCAGTATTTT. The chain has TRBV11-2 and TRBJ2-3, with D perhaps matching TRBD1 or TRBD2 (5 bases each). Germline V gene lookup returns CDR1 SGHAT and CDR2 FQNNGV. V was pared by 5 bases and J by 2 bases, with 14 bases between. CDR3 size: 15 residues. Variable domain in full (rest from reference TRBV11-2 and TRBJ2-3): EAGVAQSPRYKIIEKRQSVAFWCNPISGHATLYWYQQILGQGPKLLIQFQNNGVVDDSQLPKDRFSAERLKGVDSTLKIQPAKLEDSAVYLCASSGGLFLTDTQYFGPGTRLTVL.

This clonotype appeared a few times. The chain combines TRBV7-9 with TRBJ2-1; a weak D match, TRBD1 (6 bases). The V gene's germline CDR1 is SEHNR and CDR2 FQNEAQ (reference sequence). The length of the CDR3 is 15 residues. Trimming cost V 5 bases and J 3 bases, with 14 bases left between them. The CDR3 reads CASSPVGAHYNEQFF. CDR3 DNA: TGTGCCAGCAGCCCCGTGGGGGCCCACTACAATGAGCAGTTCTTC. Looking up the rest from reference TRBV7-9 and TRBJ2-1 gives the full variable domain: DTGVSQNPRHKITKRGQNVTFRCDPISEHNRLYWYRQTLGQGPEFLTYFQNEAQLEKSRLLSDRFSAERPKGSFSTLEIQRTEQGDSAMYLCASSPVGAHYNEQFFGPGTRLTVL.

This clonotype was detected only once. The chain carries TRBV6-5 and TRBJ2-7, with D possibly TRBD1 on 5 matching bases. CDR3 length: 14 amino acids. V was cut by 2 bases and J by 5 bases, with 13 bases left in between. Germline CDR1 is MNHEY and CDR2 is SVGAGI. The CDR3 bases are TGTGCCAGCAGTTACCAGGGCGTCGATCACGAGCAGTACTTC. Protein sequence: CASSYQGVDHEQYF.

This clonotype was recorded a few times. The genes are TRBV5-1 and TRBJ2-3; 8 bases are shared with TRBD1. The V and J ends lost 0 bases and 2 bases, in that order; junction bases with no gene match: 2. The germline V gene encodes CDR1 SGHRS and CDR2 YFSETQ. The CDR3 is 15 residues long. The CDR3 DNA sequence: TGCGCCAGCAGCTTGGAGCAGGGGGCCACAGATACGCAGTATTTT. It codes for CASSLEQGATDTQYF.

At least ten counts were recorded for this clonotype. The chain combines TRBV12-3 or TRBV12-4 with TRBJ2-3; D ambiguous. The CDR3 has 14 amino acids. Trimming left V 6 bases short and J 6 bases short, with 16 bases between. The CDR3 here is CASSPTGPMDTQYF. Here the CDR3 DNA reads TGTGCCAGCAGCCCCACCGGCCCGATGGATACGCAGTATTTT.

This clonotype showed up just a few times. This chain connects TRBV4-1 to TRBJ2-7; tentatively, D is TRBD1 (5 bases). Germline lookup yields CDR1 MGHRA and CDR2 YSYEKL. V gave up 5 bases and J gave up 3 bases, with 17 bases separating them. The CDR3 has 15 residues. The CDR3 nucleotides read TGCGCCAGCAGCGCAGGCAGTGACAGCGTCTACGAGCAGTACTTC. Translation: CASSAGSDSVYEQYF.

The V and J genes are TRBV4-1 and TRBJ1-1; maybe TRBD1 (5 bases). This CDR3 is built from 14 residues. V was pared by 4 bases and J by 5 bases, with 14 bases between. Germline CDR1 and CDR2: MGHRA and YSYEKL. The DNA for the CDR3 is TGCGCCAGCAGCCGATCTACGGGGGGGACTGAAGCTTTCTTT. Its translation is CASSRSTGGTEAFF.

The CDR3 DNA follows: TGCGCCAGCAGAGAAATAACAGGGGGGCGGATGAACACTGAAGCTTTCTTT. Translation: CASREITGGRMNTEAFF. The chain carries TRBV10-2 and TRBJ1-1; 8 bases are shared with TRBD1. Looked up from germline, CDR1 is WSHSY and CDR2 is SAAADI. The ends lost 6 bases at V and 0 bases at J; junction bases unmatched: 12. This CDR3 is built from 17 residues.

The rearrangement links TRBV4-1 to TRBJ2-1, with 9 positions matching TRBD1. V lost 8 bases and J lost 8; bases outside the gene matches: 10. The germline CDR1 and CDR2 sequences are MGHRA and YSYEKL. The CDR3 runs to 14 residues. In nucleotides, the CDR3 is TGCGCCAGCGCCTTACAGGGGGCGAATGATGAGCAGTTCTTC. It translates to CASALQGANDEQFF.

The chain is built from TRBV4-1 and TRBJ1-2; D unresolved. Germline loops: CDR1 MGHRA, CDR2 YSYEKL. The CDR3 sequence is 12 residues long. The V and J ends lost 8 bases and 4 bases respectively, with 11 bases between them. The CDR3 loop is CASAGRGYGYTF. CDR3 sequence (DNA): TGCGCCAGCGCTGGGCGGGGCTATGGCTACACCTTC.